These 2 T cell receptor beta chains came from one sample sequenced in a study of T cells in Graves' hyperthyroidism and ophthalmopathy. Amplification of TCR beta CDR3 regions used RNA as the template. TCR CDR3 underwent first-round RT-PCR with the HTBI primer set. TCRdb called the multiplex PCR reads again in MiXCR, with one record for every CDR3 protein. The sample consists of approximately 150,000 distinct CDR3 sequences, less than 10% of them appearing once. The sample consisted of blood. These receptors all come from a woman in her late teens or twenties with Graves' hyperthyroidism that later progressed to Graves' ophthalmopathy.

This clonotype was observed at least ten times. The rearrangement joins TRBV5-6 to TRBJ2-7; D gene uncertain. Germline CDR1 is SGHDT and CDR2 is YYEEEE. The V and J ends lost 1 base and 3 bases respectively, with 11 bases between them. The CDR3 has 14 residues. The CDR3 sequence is CASSLFGEIYEQYF. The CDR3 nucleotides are TGTGCCAGCAGCTTGTTTGGGGAAATCTACGAGCAGTACTTC.

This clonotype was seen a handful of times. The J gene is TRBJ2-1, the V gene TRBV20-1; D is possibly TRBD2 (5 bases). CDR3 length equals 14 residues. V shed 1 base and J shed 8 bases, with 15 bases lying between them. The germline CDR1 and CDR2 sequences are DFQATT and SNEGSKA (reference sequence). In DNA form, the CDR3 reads TGCAGTGCTAGAGCATCGGCTAGCAGGCATGAGCAGTTCTTC. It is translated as CSARASASRHEQFF.